There are many counts of the clone carrying this T cell receptor beta chain. Its antigen is as yet unknown. The CDR3 spans 14 residues. Between the trimmed V and J ends, which lost 6 bases and 1 base, there was a span of 13 bases. CDR1 is DFQATT and CDR2 is SNEGSKA in the germline V gene (reference sequence). This sample was included in a study of T cells in Graves' hyperthyroidism and ophthalmopathy. Amplified TCR beta CDR3 regions came from RNA transcripts. In the first-round RT-PCR of the TCR CDR3, the HTBI primer set was used. MiXCR, run by TCRdb on the multiplex PCR reads, gives a single entry per CDR3 protein. Of roughly 700,000 distinct CDR3 sequences in the sample, 14% were seen once. Patients were aged 18 to 65, had disease duration under 2 months, and had newly diagnosed hyperthyroidism. Findings of the study overall: Blood also held most thyroid clonotypes expanded beyond 0.001. Using 13 V-J features, a model discriminated ophthalmopathy from stable hyperthyroidism.

V and J are TRBV20-1 and TRBJ2-1; possible D gene TRBD2, 5 bases. The clonotype was recovered from a woman between 18 and 29 years old with Graves' hyperthyroidism. The sample taken for sequencing was blood. The CDR3 loop is CSALRGSSYNEQFF. In DNA, the CDR3 is TGCAGTGCCCTACGGGGTAGTTCCTACAATGAGCAGTTCTTC.